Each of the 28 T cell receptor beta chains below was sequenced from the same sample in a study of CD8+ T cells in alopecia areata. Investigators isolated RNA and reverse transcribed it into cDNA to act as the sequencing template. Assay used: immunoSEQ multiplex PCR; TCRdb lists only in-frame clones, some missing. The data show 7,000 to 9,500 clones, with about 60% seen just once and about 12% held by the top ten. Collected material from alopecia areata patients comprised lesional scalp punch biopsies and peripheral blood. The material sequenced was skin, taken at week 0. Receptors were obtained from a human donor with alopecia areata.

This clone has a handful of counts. The chain's CDR3 is CASSYGLAGTGGELFF. Written as DNA, the CDR3 is TGTGCCAGCAGTTACGGACTAGCGGGGACGGGGGGGGAGCTGTTTTTT. This sequence joins TRBV6-5 and TRBJ2-2; TRBD2 agrees at 12 bases. The CDR3 is 16 residues long. Per the germline V gene, CDR1 is MNHEY and CDR2 is SVGAGI. J was trimmed by 8 bases and V by 2 bases; bases with no gene match: 6.

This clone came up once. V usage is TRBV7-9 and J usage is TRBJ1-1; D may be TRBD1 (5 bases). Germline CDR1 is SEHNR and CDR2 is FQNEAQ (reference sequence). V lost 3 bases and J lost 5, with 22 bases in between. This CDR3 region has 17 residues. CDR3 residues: CASSFPPGDGGETEAFF. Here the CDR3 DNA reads TGTGCCAGCAGCTTCCCCCCGGGGGACGGAGGGGAGACTGAAGCTTTCTTT.

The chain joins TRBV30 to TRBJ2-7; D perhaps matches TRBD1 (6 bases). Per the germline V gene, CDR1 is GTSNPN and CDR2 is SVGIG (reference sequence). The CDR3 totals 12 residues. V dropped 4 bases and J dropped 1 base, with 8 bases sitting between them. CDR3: CAWNGQSYEQYF. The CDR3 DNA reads TGTGCCTGGAATGGACAGTCCTACGAGCAGTACTTC.

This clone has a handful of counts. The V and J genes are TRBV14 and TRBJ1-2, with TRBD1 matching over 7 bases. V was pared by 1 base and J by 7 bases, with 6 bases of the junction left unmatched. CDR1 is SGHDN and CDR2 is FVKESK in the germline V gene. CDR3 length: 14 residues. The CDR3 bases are TGTGCCAGCAGCCAAGGACAGGGAATTCCTGGCTACACCTTC. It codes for CASSQGQGIPGYTF. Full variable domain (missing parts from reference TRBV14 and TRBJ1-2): EAGVTQFPSHSVIEKGQTVTLRCDPISGHDNLYWYRRVMGKEIKFLLHFVKESKQDESGMPNNRFLAERTGGTYSTLKVQPAELEDSGVYFCASSQGQGIPGYTFGSGTRLTVV.

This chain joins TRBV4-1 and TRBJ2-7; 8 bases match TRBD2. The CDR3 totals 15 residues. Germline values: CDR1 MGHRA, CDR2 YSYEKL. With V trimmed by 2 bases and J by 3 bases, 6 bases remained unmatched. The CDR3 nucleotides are TGCGCCAGCAGCCAAACCCCGGGACTAGTCTACGAGCAGTACTTC. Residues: CASSQTPGLVYEQYF.

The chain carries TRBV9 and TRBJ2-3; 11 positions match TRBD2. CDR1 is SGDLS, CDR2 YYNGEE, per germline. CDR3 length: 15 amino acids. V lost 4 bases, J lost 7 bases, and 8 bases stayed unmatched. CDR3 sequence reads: CASSPGTSGPNTQYF. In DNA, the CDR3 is TGTGCCAGCAGCCCCGGGACTAGCGGCCCCAATACGCAGTATTTT.

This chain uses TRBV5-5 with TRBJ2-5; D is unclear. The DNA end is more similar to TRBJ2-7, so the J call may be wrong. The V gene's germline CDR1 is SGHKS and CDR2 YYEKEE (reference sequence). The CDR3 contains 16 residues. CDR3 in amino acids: CASSSIGDTYLYEQYF. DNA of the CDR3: TGTGCCAGCAGCTCTATCGGAGATACGTACCTCTACGAGCAGTACTTC.

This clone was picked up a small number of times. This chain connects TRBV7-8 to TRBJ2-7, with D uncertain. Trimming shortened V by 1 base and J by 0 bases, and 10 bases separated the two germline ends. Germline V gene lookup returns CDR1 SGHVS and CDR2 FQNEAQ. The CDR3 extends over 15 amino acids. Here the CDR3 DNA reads TGTGCCAGCAGCTTAGAGGCGCAAAGCTCCTACGAGCAGTACTTC. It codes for CASSLEAQSSYEQYF.

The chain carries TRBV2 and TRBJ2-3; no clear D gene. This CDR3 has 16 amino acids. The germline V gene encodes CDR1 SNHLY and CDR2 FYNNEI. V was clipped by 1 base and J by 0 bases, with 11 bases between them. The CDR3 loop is CASSEGRTVSTDTQYF. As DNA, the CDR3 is TGTGCCAGCAGTGAAGGTCGGACGGTTAGCACAGATACGCAGTATTTT.

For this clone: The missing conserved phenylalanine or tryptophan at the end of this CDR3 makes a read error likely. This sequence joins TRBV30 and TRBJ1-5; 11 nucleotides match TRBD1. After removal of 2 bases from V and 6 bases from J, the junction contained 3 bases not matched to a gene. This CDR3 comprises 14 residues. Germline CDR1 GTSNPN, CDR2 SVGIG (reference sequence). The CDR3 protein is CAWSPGQGAQPQHL. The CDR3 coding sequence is TGTGCCTGGAGTCCTGGACAGGGGGCTCAGCCCCAGCATCTT.

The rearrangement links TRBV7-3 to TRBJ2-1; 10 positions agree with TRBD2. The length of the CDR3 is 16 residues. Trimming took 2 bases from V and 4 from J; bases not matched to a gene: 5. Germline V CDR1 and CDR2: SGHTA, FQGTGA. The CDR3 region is CASSLRTSGNYNEQFF. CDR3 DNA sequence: TGTGCCAGCAGCTTACGGACTAGCGGAAATTACAATGAGCAGTTCTTC. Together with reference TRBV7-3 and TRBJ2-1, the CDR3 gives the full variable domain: GAGVSQTPSNKVTEKGKYVELRCDPISGHTALYWYRQSLGQGPEFLIYFQGTGAADDSGLPNDRFFAVRPEGSVSTLKIQRTERGDSAVYLCASSLRTSGNYNEQFFGPGTRLTVL.

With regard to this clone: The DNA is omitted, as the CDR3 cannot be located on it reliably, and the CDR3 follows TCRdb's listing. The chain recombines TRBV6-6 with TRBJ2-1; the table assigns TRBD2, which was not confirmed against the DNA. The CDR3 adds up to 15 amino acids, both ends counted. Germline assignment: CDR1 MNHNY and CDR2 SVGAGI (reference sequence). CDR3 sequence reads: CASSSSVPTYNEQFF.

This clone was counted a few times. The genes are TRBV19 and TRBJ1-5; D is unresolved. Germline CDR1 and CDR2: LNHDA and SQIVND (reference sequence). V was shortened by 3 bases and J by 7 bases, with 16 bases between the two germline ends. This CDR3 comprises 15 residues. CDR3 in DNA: TGTGCCAGTAGTATCAGTGGGCAGGTGACGCAGCCCCAGCATTTT. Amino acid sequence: CASSISGQVTQPQHF.

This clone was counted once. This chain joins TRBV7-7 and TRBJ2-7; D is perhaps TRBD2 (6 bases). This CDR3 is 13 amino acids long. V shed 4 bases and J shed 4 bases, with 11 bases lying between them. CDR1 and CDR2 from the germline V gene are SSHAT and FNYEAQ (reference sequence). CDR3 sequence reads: CASSSGRGYEQYF. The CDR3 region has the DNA TGTGCCAGCAGCTCAGGACGGGGGTACGAGCAGTACTTC. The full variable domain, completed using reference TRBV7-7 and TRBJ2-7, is GAGVSQSPRYKVTKRGQDVTLRCDPISSHATLYWYQQALGQGPEFLTYFNYEAQPDKSGLPSDRFSAERPEGSISTLTIQRTEQRDSAMYRCASSSGRGYEQYFGPGTRLTVT.

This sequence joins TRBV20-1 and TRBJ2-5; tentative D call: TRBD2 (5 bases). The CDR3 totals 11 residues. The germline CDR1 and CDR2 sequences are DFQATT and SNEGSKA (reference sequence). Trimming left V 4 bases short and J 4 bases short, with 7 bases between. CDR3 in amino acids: CSATRGETQYF. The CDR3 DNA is TGCAGTGCTACCCGGGGAGAGACCCAGTACTTC.

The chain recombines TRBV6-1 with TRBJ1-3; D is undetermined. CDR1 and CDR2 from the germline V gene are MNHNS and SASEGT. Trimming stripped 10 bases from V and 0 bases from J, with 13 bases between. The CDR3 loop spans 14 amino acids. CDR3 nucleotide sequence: TGTGCCACCCATCAAGGGCACTCTGGAAACACCATATATTTT. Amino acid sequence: CATHQGHSGNTIYF.

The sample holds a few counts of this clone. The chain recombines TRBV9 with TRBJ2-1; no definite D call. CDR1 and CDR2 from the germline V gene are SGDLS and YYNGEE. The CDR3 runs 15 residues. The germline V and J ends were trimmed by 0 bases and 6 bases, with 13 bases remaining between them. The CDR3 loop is CASSVGLTLGNEQFF. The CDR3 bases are TGTGCCAGCAGCGTAGGTCTAACTCTGGGCAATGAGCAGTTCTTC.

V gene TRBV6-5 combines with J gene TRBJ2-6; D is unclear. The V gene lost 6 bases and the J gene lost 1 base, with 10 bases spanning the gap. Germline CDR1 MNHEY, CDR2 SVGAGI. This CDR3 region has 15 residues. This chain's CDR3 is CASSFGRSGANVLTF. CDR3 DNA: TGTGCCAGCAGCTTCGGACGGTCTGGGGCCAACGTCCTGACTTTC.

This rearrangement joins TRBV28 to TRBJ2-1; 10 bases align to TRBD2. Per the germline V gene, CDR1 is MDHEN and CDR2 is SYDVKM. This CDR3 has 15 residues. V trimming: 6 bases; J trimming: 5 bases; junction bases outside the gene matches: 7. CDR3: CASSQPGLANNEQFF. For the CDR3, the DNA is TGTGCCAGCAGCCAACCGGGACTAGCGAACAATGAGCAGTTCTTC.

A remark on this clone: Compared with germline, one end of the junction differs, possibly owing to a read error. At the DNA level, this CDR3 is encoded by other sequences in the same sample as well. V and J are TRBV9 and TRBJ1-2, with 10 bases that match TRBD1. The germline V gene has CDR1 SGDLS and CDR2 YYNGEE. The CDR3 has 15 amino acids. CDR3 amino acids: CASSVGLGQGYGYTF. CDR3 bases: TGCGCCAGCAGCGTAGGGCTGGGACAGGGGTATGGCTACACCTTC.

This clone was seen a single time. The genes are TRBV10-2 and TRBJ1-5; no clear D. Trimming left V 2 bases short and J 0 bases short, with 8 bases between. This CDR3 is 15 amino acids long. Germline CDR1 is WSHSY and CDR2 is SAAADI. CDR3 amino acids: CASSEQGYSNQPQHF. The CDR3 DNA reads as TGCGCCAGCAGTGAGCAAGGGTATAGCAATCAGCCCCAGCATTTT.

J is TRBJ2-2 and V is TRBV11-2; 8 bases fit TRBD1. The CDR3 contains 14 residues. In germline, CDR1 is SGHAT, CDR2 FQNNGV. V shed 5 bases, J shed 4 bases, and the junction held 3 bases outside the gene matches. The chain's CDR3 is CASSRQGITGELFF. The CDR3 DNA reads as TGTGCCAGCAGCCGACAGGGGATCACCGGGGAGCTGTTTTTT.

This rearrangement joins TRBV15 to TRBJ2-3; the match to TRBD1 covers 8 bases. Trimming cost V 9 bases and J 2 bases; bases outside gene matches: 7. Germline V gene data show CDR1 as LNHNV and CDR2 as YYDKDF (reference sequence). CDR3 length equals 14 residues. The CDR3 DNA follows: TGTGCCACGGAACAGGGGGGATTCACAGATACGCAGTATTTT. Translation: CATEQGGFTDTQYF.

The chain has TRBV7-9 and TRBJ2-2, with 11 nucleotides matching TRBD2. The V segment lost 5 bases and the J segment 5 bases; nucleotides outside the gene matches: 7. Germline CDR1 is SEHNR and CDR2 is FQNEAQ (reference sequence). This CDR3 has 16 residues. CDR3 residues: CASSLAGLAVTGELFF. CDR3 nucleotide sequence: TGTGCCAGCAGCCTCGCGGGACTAGCGGTAACCGGGGAGCTGTTTTTT.

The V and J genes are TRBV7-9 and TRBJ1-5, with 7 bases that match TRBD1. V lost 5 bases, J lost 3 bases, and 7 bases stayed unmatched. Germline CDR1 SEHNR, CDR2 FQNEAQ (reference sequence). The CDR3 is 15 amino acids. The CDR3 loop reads CASSATGVSNQPQHF. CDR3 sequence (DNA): TGTGCCAGCAGCGCAACAGGGGTCTCCAATCAGCCCCAGCATTTT.

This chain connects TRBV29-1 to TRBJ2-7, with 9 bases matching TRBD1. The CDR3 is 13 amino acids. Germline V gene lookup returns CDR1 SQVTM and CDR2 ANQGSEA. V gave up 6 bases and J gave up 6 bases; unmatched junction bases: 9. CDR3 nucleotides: TGCAGCGTCGCGGGGACAGGGTTAAGCGAGCAGTACTTC. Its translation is CSVAGTGLSEQYF.

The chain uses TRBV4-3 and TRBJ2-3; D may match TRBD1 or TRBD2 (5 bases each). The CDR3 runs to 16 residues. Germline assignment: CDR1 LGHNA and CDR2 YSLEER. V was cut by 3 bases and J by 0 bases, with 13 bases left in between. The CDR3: CASSHDPGPSTDTQYF. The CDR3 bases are TGCGCCAGCAGCCACGACCCGGGACCCAGCACAGATACGCAGTATTTT.

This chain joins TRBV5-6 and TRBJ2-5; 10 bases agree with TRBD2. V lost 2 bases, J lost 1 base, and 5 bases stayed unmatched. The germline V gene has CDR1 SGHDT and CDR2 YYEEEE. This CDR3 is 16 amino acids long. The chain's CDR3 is CASSLSWTSGQETQYF. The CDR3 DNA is TGTGCCAGCAGCTTATCCTGGACTAGCGGCCAAGAGACCCAGTACTTC.